This T cell receptor (beta chain) was documented in a study of cytomegalovirus exposure and HLA in healthy donors (dated by TCRdb to the late 2010s). Turning to the overall study: In an earlier analysis of some 610 of the donors, 276 Gb of sequence data and 117 million unique TCR beta sequences from about 179 million T cells were reported. About 310 gigabases of sequencing data and approximately 80 million unique TCR sequences were included in an early release covering several hundred HLA-typed donors. Of the roughly 410 genotyped donors, 70% to 90% were placed in the genetic ancestry cluster associated with self-reported Caucasian donors. The study was designed to test whether signatures of past pathogen exposure could be identified by cataloging public T cell receptors. The study used immunosequencing to profile the T cell repertoires of under 700 subjects and linked those repertoires to cytomegalovirus serostatus. Besides the first cohort of approximately 670 subjects, a separate validation cohort made up of over a hundred different subjects was used. To predict cytomegalovirus infection status, the study combined high-throughput TCR immunosequencing, statistical association of individual TCRs with disease status, and machine learning. A later analysis re-examined previously published TCR beta repertoires from more than 600 donors and added high-resolution HLA genotyping to investigate patterns of TCR occurrence. Rather than using new phenotypic data, the later analysis identified candidate immune exposures from TCR beta sequences and from how often those sequences occurred across donors. An earlier analysis of 587 of the donors used high-throughput TCR beta sequencing to judge whether each TCR beta V gene segment behaved as functional or pseudogenic. Alongside the repertoire data, information on donor age, sex, ethnicity and CMV serostatus was compiled. Genome-wide SNP genotypes for about three fifths of the roughly 700 donors were used in a later genetic analysis, which treated that subset as a discovery cohort. All discovery cohort repertoires had been generated using a single sequencing platform. Class I and class II HLA loci were covered by the typing at four-digit resolution. Typing coverage varied by locus: about 620-640 donors for A, B, C, DRB1 and DQB1; more than 500 for DQA1; approximately 610 for DPA1; 450 to 480 for DPB1. Because of strong linkage in the cohort, a handful of DR-DQ haplotypes were treated as single units for association and clustering. Among 398 genotyped donors of the cohort, an average of around 240,000 unique TCR beta nucleotide sequences were sequenced per donor, roughly 20% of them non-productive.

The cohort consisted of approximately 670 healthy bone marrow donors. Cohort members were all nominally healthy when sampled, although unrecorded immune exposures were likely present. The donor was CMV seropositive and belonged to the group of 250 to 300 seropositive cohort members. A peripheral blood sample was collected from each donor, and TCR beta sequencing was performed on peripheral blood mononuclear cells. The Qiagen DNeasy Blood Extraction Kit was used to extract genomic DNA from the blood cell samples. On this clone: Its antigen is still unknown. No base qualities exist here, and no much larger clone lies one base off it.

V is cut by 3 bases and J by 3 bases, and the space between the germline ends is 20 bases. The CDR3, cysteine through phenylalanine, is 17 amino acids long. This entry keeps only the CDR3 DNA: 51 bases, framed from base 1. For CDR1 and CDR2, the germline V gene (reference sequence) lists LNHDA and SQIVND. General conclusions and limits of the study: Broadly in line with IMGT annotations, most TCR beta V segments showed up in productive rearrangements about 87% or about 30% of the time in an earlier analysis of several hundred of the donors. In both the original and validation cohorts, the classifier was reported to diagnose cytomegalovirus status with high specificity and sensitivity. Sequencing depth was assumed to be roughly uniform across donors in the presence/absence analyses, though that assumption may not hold. Most TCR sequences were observed very rarely across donors, whereas some public TCRs were present in many individuals. Roughly 17 rarely observed V segments, including chromosome 9 orphons, were excluded from the earlier analysis of several hundred of the donors because counts were too low. In a later analysis, most CMV-associated TCR beta chains were found to appear HLA-restricted, with HLA associations seemingly driven largely by CMV exposure. Because the 87-base-pair reads could not distinguish some IMGT-functional V segments, including TRBV6-2 and TRBV6-3, those segments were excluded. In a later analysis, TCR association rates were found to vary across HLA loci, with the most associated TCRs seen for DRB1 alleles and the fewest for HLA-C alleles. For the cohort, immune exposure information was limited to CMV serostatus. Compared with the 666-donor mean, donors in an Asian-associated ancestry cluster had fewer N-insertions in productive TCRs, according to a later genetic analysis. A further reported finding was that TCR beta sequences accurately predicted the HLA-A and HLA-B alleles for most subjects in the first cohort. A total of about 180 TCR beta chains were listed by the study as associated with cytomegalovirus. This cohort had only TCR beta chains sequenced, and the lack of alpha or paired-chain data limited which features could be detected. Specific HLA alleles were associated with 16,951 TCR beta sequences at a false discovery rate of 0.05 in a later analysis. Correlated functional status among segregating V segments might reflect linkage disequilibrium, but an unknown experimental factor could not be ruled out. In a later analysis, several top co-occurrence clusters were reported to appear linked to parvovirus B19, influenza, CMV and Epstein-Barr virus. V-gene and J-gene trimming of TCR beta chains was associated with a missense DCLRE1C variant in a later genetic analysis, and the association was replicated in an independent cohort. A group of highly shared sequence variants was considered likely to be a technical artifact of the sequencing pipeline. It was suggested by the authors that the approach could potentially be generalized to other disease states and immunological phenotypes. A later analysis found that HLA-associated TCR beta chains were more clonally expanded and had lower generation probabilities than equally common non-associated chains. Because HLA typing was missing for some donors at each locus, association tests included only the typed subset. Assigning TCR associations to individual alleles was difficult when HLA alleles, especially DR and DQ, strongly co-occurred. Three of the identified cytomegalovirus-associated TCR beta chains were confirmed in vitro to be specific for cytomegalovirus antigens.

Library method: the immunoSEQ multiplex PCR assay. For the multiplex PCR, a mixture combining 60 forward primers for TCR Vbeta segments and 13 reverse primers for TCR Jbeta segments was used. A multiplex PCR assay on genomic DNA amplified the CDR3 region of rearranged TCR beta genes. The Illumina HiSeq System was used to sequence the amplified TCR beta libraries as 87-base-pair reads. Under the source paper's analysis protocol: A later analysis counted tens of millions of unique TCR beta chains across the approximately 700 repertoires, and some 12 million of these chains were shared by at least two donors. Raw reads were error-corrected and collapsed into unique sequences by a nearest-neighbor algorithm in which closely related sequences were merged to remove PCR and sequencing errors. V, D and J gene segments were assigned by aligning CDR3 sequences to IMGT reference sequences. For a sequence to be retained, a match of at least six nucleotides to both a V gene segment and a J gene segment was required. Rearrangements were classified as productive when the CDR3 lacked stop codons and remained in frame with V and J, and all other rearrangements were classified as non-productive. CDR3 was defined by IMGT convention, running from the second conserved V-encoded cysteine to the conserved J-encoded phenylalanine. The earlier analysis of fewer than 750 of the donors excluded sequences that lacked an unambiguous match to a single V gene segment. An earlier analysis of fewer than 650 of the donors classified V segments as functional when productive rearrangements were above 56.7% and as segregating when the standard deviation between donors was above 5%. To diagnose cytomegalovirus status from the catalog of TCR beta chain sequences, a statistical classification framework was built. A later analysis assigned V and J genes by comparing TCR nucleotide sequences with IMGT/GENE-DB human TR gene sequences. The TCRdist pipeline was used in a later analysis to assign CDR3 sequences and most-parsimonious VDJ recombination scenarios. In a later analysis, each TCR beta chain was defined by its CDR3 amino acid sequence together with its V-gene family, and reads lacking a unique V-gene family were excluded. To address suspected cross-contamination and a sequencing artifact, a later analysis removed a few hundred highly shared, low-generation-probability nucleotide sequences. In a later analysis, a clonal expansion index was calculated for each public chain from normalized within-repertoire ranks of inferred template counts. A later analysis computed generation probabilities with a VDJ recombination model fitted to out-of-frame rearrangements, and checked the results against IGoR. A later analysis scored TCR-TCR, TCR-HLA and TCR-CMV co-occurrence with hypergeometric tests, applying a repertoire-size bias correction to TCR pairs. In a later analysis, false discovery rates were estimated by permuting HLA or CMV assignments 20 times. In a later analysis, co-occurring TCRs were grouped with DBSCAN, and TCRdist sequence similarity was added when clustering was performed within HLA-allele-positive subsets. For co-occurrence clustering, repertoires with fewer than 30,000 or more than 120,000 public chains were excluded, along with a handful of repertoires with anomalous nucleotide sharing. Sourced from immuneACCESS, this table was stored by TCRdb with only in-frame sequences that have V and J called. A share of the clones is absent; for the studies checked, an unresolved V gene accounts for under half, and the remainder has no known explanation. V, J and clone size were drawn from that table, and D and trimming were deduced from the DNA. Counted in this sample were just under 250,000 clones; 82% of them appeared once. The biggest ten clones account for 5.4% of the sample.

The sequenced sample consisted of PBMCs. The rearrangement combines TRBV19 with TRBJ1-1, with a tentative D gene TRBD1 over 5 matching bases. This clonotype was sampled from a woman aged 35 to 49 in good health and CMV-seropositive. Here is the DNA: TGTGCCAGTAGTATTAATTTCGGGGGGATGGTGGACACTGAAGCTTTCTTT. This gives the protein CASSINFGGMVDTEAFF.